The 22 T cell receptor beta chains reported below all come from one sample, sequenced in a study of blood T cell repertoires in COVID-19. Assay: immunoSEQ multiplex PCR; the TCRdb copy retains only in-frame clones and omits some. The sample has 30,000 to 45,000 clones, approximately 90% seen once; the top ten hold about 32%. The sequencing input was peripheral blood. These receptors originate from a man aged 70 or older with active COVID-19.

The rearrangement joins TRBV18 to TRBJ2-7; D call uncertain. CDR1 is KGHSH and CDR2 is LQKENI in the germline V gene. The V gene lost 5 bases and the J gene lost 7 bases, with 6 bases spanning the gap. This CDR3 region has 10 residues. Here the CDR3 reads CASSGQEQYF. CDR3 DNA sequence: TGTGCCAGCTCAGGGCAAGAGCAGTACTTC.

Turning to this clone: A read error may account for a junction end that differs from germline. This chain links TRBV6-1 with TRBJ1-4; D remains ambiguous. This CDR3 spans 14 amino acids. Germline lookup yields CDR1 MNHNS and CDR2 SASEGT. The CDR3 DNA is TGTGCCAGAAGTGAATCGGGGAATAATGAAAAACTGTTTTTT. As protein: CARSESGNNEKLFF.

J is TRBJ2-7 and V is TRBV5-6; the match to TRBD1 covers 9 bases. Germline values: CDR1 SGHDT, CDR2 YYEEEE. V lost 3 bases and J lost 4; bases outside the gene matches: 8. This CDR3 is 15 amino acids long. The DNA for the CDR3 is TGTGCCAGCAGCTACTCGACAGGGGGTTTTTACGAGCAGTACTTC. Protein product: CASSYSTGGFYEQYF.

CDR3 region: CASSQMNAVLGGNSPLHF. In DNA, the CDR3 is TGCGCCAGCAGCCAAATGAACGCGGTCCTCGGCGGGAATTCACCCCTCCACTTT. V and J are TRBV5-1 and TRBJ1-6; D unresolved. The V and J ends lost 4 bases and 7 bases respectively, with 24 bases between them. This CDR3 has 18 amino acids. Germline V CDR1 and CDR2: SGHRS, YFSETQ.

The chain is built from TRBV7-2 and TRBJ2-2; 7 bases match TRBD2. From germline, CDR1 is SGHTA and CDR2 FQGNSA. The CDR3 sequence is 15 residues long. Losses at the gene ends were 5 bases for V and 2 bases for J; bases not matched to a gene: 5. The CDR3 coding sequence is TGTGCCAGCAGCGTCGGGAGGCACAACACCGGGGAGCTGTTTTTT. This translates into CASSVGRHNTGELFF. The variable domain in full, completed from reference TRBV7-2 and TRBJ2-2, reads GAGVSQSPSNKVTEKGKDVELRCDPISGHTALYWYRQSLGQGLEFLIYFQGNSAPDKSGLPSDRFSAERTGGSVSTLTIQRTQQEDSAVYLCASSVGRHNTGELFFGEGSRLTVL.

This clone turned up a few times. The chain has TRBV28 and TRBJ1-5; unclear D gene. Trimming shortened V by 7 bases and J by 6 bases, and 10 bases separated the two germline ends. The CDR3 runs 12 residues. The germline gives CDR1 MDHEN, CDR2 SYDVKM. The DNA for the CDR3 is TGTGCCAGCAACCTCCTTAGTCAGCCCCAGCATTTT. It yields the protein CASNLLSQPQHF.

The chain carries TRBV19 and TRBJ1-5; D possibly corresponds to TRBD1 (6 bases). This CDR3 spans 19 amino acids. CDR1 and CDR2 from the germline V gene are LNHDA and SQIVND (reference sequence). Trimming pared 7 bases from V and 0 bases from J, leaving 25 bases between. CDR3 nucleotides: TGTGCCAGTACCAAAGGTGGCTTACGGGGGGCCTTTAGCAATCAGCCCCAGCATTTT. Protein sequence: CASTKGGLRGAFSNQPQHF.

The chain couples TRBV2 to TRBJ2-7; 7 bases fit TRBD2. The germline gives CDR1 SNHLY, CDR2 FYNNEI. The CDR3 loop spans 14 amino acids. J was trimmed by 6 bases and V by 7 bases; bases with no gene match: 12. The CDR3 loop is CASTLRTRGIEQYF. Written as DNA, the CDR3 is TGTGCCAGCACGTTAAGGACTAGGGGTATCGAGCAGTACTTC.

The V call is TRBV4-2, the J call TRBJ1-2; D gene uncertain. Germline CDR1 and CDR2: LGHNA and YNFKEQ. V dropped 4 bases and J dropped 3 bases, with 15 bases sitting between them. This CDR3 has 15 amino acids. The CDR3 protein is CASSPFRSGDYGYTF. Written as DNA, the CDR3 is TGTGCCAGCAGCCCCTTTCGGTCCGGGGACTATGGCTACACCTTC.

The CDR3 loop is CASSPGLASYEQYF. In nucleotides, the CDR3 is TGTGCCAGCAGTCCGGGACTAGCGTCCTACGAGCAGTACTTC. The chain carries TRBV6-2 or TRBV6-3 and TRBJ2-7, with TRBD2 matching 10 bases. The V gene's germline CDR1 is MNHEY and CDR2 SVGEGT. The CDR3 loop spans 14 amino acids. The J segment lost 1 base and the V segment lost 5 bases, leaving 2 bases of the junction unmatched.

V is TRBV12-3 or TRBV12-4 and J is TRBJ1-1, with D unclear. The V end was cut by 6 bases, the J end by 1 base, with 9 bases between. The CDR3 loop spans 13 amino acids. CDR3 amino acids: CASSRTENTEAFF. Here the CDR3 DNA reads TGTGCCAGCAGCCGTACAGAGAACACTGAAGCTTTCTTT.

The chain uses TRBV11-2 and TRBJ2-2, with D maybe TRBD1 (5 bases). Germline-derived CDR1 and CDR2 are SGHAT and FQNNGV. V lost 3 bases to trimming and J lost 9 bases, with 14 bases between them. The CDR3 loop spans 14 amino acids. CDR3 sequence: CASSLRSRGRELFF. DNA of the CDR3: TGTGCCAGCAGCTTGAGGAGTAGGGGCCGGGAGCTGTTTTTT.

The chain is built from TRBV7-9 and TRBJ2-5, with D possibly TRBD2 on 8 matching bases. CDR3 length: 19 residues. Germline CDR1 reads SEHNR; CDR2 reads FQNEAQ (reference sequence). V lost 4 bases, J lost 5 bases, and 29 bases lay in between. Written as DNA, the CDR3 is TGTGCCAGCAGCTCTCCCCTACGGGGGGGGGAGGGGGCTCAGGAGACCCAGTACTTC. Amino acid sequence: CASSSPLRGGEGAQETQYF.

The chain has TRBV9 and TRBJ2-3, with 11 bases lining up with TRBD2. The CDR3 totals 14 residues. With V trimmed by 5 bases and J by 3 bases, 2 bases remained unmatched. Germline values: CDR1 SGDLS, CDR2 YYNGEE. This CDR3 reads CASRGTSGTDTQYF. CDR3 DNA sequence: TGTGCCAGCAGGGGGACTAGCGGAACAGATACGCAGTATTTT. Full variable domain (remainder filled in from reference TRBV9 and TRBJ2-3): DSGVTQTPKHLITATGQRVTLRCSPRSGDLSVYWYQQSLDQGLQFLIQYYNGEERAKGNILERFSAQQFPDLHSELNLSSLELGDSALYFCASRGTSGTDTQYFGPGTRLTVL.

This chain uses TRBV6-5 with TRBJ1-6; D may be TRBD1 (6 bases). Germline CDR1 is MNHEY and CDR2 is SVGAGI. V lost 6 bases and J 7 bases, leaving 16 bases between the germline ends. This CDR3 region has 15 residues. CDR3 protein: CASRSDRPRNSPLHF. The CDR3, as DNA: TGTGCCAGCAGATCTGACAGGCCGAGGAATTCACCCCTCCACTTT.

V gene TRBV19 combines with J gene TRBJ2-7; no clear D. CDR1 is LNHDA and CDR2 is SQIVND in the germline V gene (reference sequence). Trimming took off 7 bases at V and 2 bases at J, with 18 bases between the two ends. The CDR3 spans 15 residues. CDR3 sequence reads: CASTPDPSGAYEQYF. DNA for the CDR3: TGTGCCAGTACCCCAGATCCCAGTGGTGCCTACGAGCAGTACTTC.

This chain uses TRBV19 with TRBJ1-1; possible D gene TRBD1, 5 bases. Trimming removed 5 bases at V and 4 bases at J, with 14 bases between. In germline, CDR1 is LNHDA, CDR2 SQIVND (reference sequence). The CDR3 runs to 14 residues. The CDR3 nucleotides read TGTGCCAGTAGTTGGGGGGGGATCGTCACTGAAGCTTTCTTT. The encoded protein is CASSWGGIVTEAFF.

J is TRBJ2-5 and V is TRBV7-3; 8 bases are a match to TRBD2. The CDR3 length is 15 residues. Losses at the gene ends were 4 bases for V and 1 base for J; bases not matched to a gene: 5. Germline V gene data show CDR1 as SGHTA and CDR2 as FQGTGA. The CDR3 nucleotides are TGTGCCAGCAGCTCCTGGGCGGGGGGCCAAGAGACCCAGTACTTC. This translates into CASSSWAGGQETQYF.

The V gene is TRBV5-1, the J gene TRBJ2-5, with TRBD1 identical over 7 bases. V trimming: 5 bases; J trimming: 4 bases; junction bases outside the gene matches: 11. The CDR3 has 15 residues. Germline V CDR1 and CDR2: SGHRS, YFSETQ. The CDR3 reads CASSIMRGQRETQYF. The CDR3 bases are TGCGCCAGCAGTATCATGAGGGGGCAGAGAGAGACCCAGTACTTC.

The rearrangement joins TRBV4-3 to TRBJ1-4; no reliable D call. The CDR3 runs 14 residues. The germline V gene has CDR1 LGHNA and CDR2 YSLEER. V lost 0 bases and J lost 6, with 8 bases in between. Written as DNA, the CDR3 is TGCGCCAGCAGCCAAGAGGGCAGCTATGAAAAACTGTTTTTT. This sequence encodes CASSQEGSYEKLFF.

The chain carries TRBV6-5 and TRBJ2-1; the match to TRBD2 covers 9 bases. Germline values: CDR1 MNHEY, CDR2 SVGAGI. The CDR3 loop spans 14 amino acids. Unmatched junction bases numbered 1, after V lost 1 base and J lost 6 bases. This chain's CDR3 is CASSYWGLANEQFF. Written as DNA, the CDR3 is TGTGCCAGCAGTTACTGGGGACTAGCCAATGAGCAGTTCTTC.

This clone has a single count. The V call is TRBV9, the J call TRBJ1-2; 8 positions agree with TRBD1. Germline assignment: CDR1 SGDLS and CDR2 YYNGEE. This CDR3 region has 12 residues. V was pared by 6 bases and J by 8 bases, with 6 bases of the junction left unmatched. The CDR3, as DNA: TGTGCCAGCATGGCAGGGGGCGACGGCTACACCTTC. Translation gives CASMAGGDGYTF.